This TCR beta chain is drawn from a study of neurological immune-mediated disorders. This clonotype was seen at least ten times. Its antigen is undetermined. Whole-study findings and limits: Grouping of repertoires by phylogeny put those of 18 of 34 multiple sclerosis patients into a single related-CDR3 cluster, a possible signature. HTLV-1-associated myelopathy had the most TCR clonal expansion, and multiple sclerosis had the least, less than healthy controls.

Germline V lookup: CDR1 DFQATT, CDR2 SNEGSKA (reference sequence). CDR3 size: 14 residues. With V trimmed by 1 base and J by 4 bases, 3 bases remained unmatched. By 5'RACE with 10-nucleotide random UMIs, the cDNA was made. In TCRdb, the 5' RACE reads were re-called with MiXCR into one record per CDR3 protein. The table shows roughly 27,000 distinct CDR3 sequences, with 2% to 2.5% occurring only once. Material for sequencing was PBMCs. This receptor was obtained from a woman aged 45 to 65 with multiple sclerosis. The V call is TRBV20-1, the J call TRBJ2-7, with 11 bases lining up with TRBD2. CDR3 sequence: CSARGSGGGYEQYF. In DNA, the CDR3 is TGCAGTGCTAGAGGTAGCGGGGGGGGATACGAGCAGTACTTC.